Following are 27 T cell receptor beta chains from one sample sequenced in a study of blood T cell repertoires in COVID-19. Clones were sequenced by immunoSEQ multiplex PCR, and TCRdb holds only the in-frame ones, with some missing. Of about 190,000 clones listed, roughly four fifths were seen once; the top ten hold around 6.3%. Sequencing used peripheral blood. All receptors come from a woman in her forties with acute or convalescent COVID-19.

The J gene is TRBJ1-5, the V gene TRBV19, with D hard to call. V shed 7 bases and J shed 7 bases, with 14 bases lying between them. The CDR3 spans 13 residues. Germline CDR1 reads LNHDA; CDR2 reads SQIVND (reference sequence). CDR3 sequence: CASTREAGQPQHF. As DNA, the CDR3 is TGTGCCAGTACCCGAGAGGCTGGGCAGCCCCAGCATTTT.

The V call is TRBV5-1, the J call TRBJ2-1; 7 bases are a match to TRBD2. Germline assignment: CDR1 SGHRS and CDR2 YFSETQ. The length of the CDR3 is 14 residues. J lost 4 bases, V lost 4 bases, and 5 bases had no gene match. The CDR3 DNA follows: TGCGCCAGCAGCCGGGAGGATACTTACAATGAGCAGTTCTTC. Protein: CASSREDTYNEQFF. Combining the CDR3 with reference TRBV5-1 and TRBJ2-1 gives the whole variable domain KAGVTQTPRYLIKTRGQQVTLSCSPISGHRSVSWYQQTPGQGLQFLFEYFSETQRNKGNFPGRFSGRQFSNSRSEMNVSTLELGDSALYLCASSREDTYNEQFFGPGTRLTVL.

The V call is TRBV5-1, the J call TRBJ1-2; D may be TRBD1 (6 bases). V was shortened by 2 bases and J by 4 bases, with 12 bases between the two germline ends. Germline loops: CDR1 SGHRS, CDR2 YFSETQ. The CDR3 totals 14 residues. The CDR3 region is CASSFSGTSYGYTF. CDR3 DNA sequence: TGCGCCAGCAGCTTCTCCGGGACATCCTATGGCTACACCTTC.

The chain employs TRBV19 and TRBJ1-2; 7 positions match TRBD1. The CDR3 loop spans 16 amino acids. V lost 3 bases and J lost 6; bases outside the gene matches: 13. Germline CDR1 reads LNHDA; CDR2 reads SQIVND (reference sequence). The CDR3 sequence is CASSMFPIDREHGYTF. The CDR3 nucleotides are TGTGCCAGTAGTATGTTCCCGATCGACAGGGAACATGGCTACACCTTC.

CDR3 nucleotide sequence: TGTGCCAGCTCACCAAGCACTAGCGGGGACAATGAGCAGTTCTTC. Protein sequence: CASSPSTSGDNEQFF. The chain recombines TRBV18 with TRBJ2-1, with 10 bases lining up with TRBD2. The CDR3 runs to 15 residues. Looked up from germline, CDR1 is KGHSH and CDR2 is LQKENI. The V segment lost 2 bases and the J segment 5 bases; nucleotides outside the gene matches: 3.

The DNA of the CDR3 is TGTGCCAGCAGTTGGGCAAGCGGGGGCCATAATTCACCCCTCCACTTT. It yields the protein CASSWASGGHNSPLHF. This chain connects TRBV28 to TRBJ1-6; TRBD1 might be the D (6 bases). Trimming took off 4 bases at V and 5 bases at J, with 15 bases between the two ends. This CDR3 spans 16 amino acids. Germline V lookup: CDR1 MDHEN, CDR2 SYDVKM.

This rearrangement joins TRBV5-1 to TRBJ2-7, with 8 positions matching TRBD2. The CDR3 extends over 16 amino acids. Unmatched junction bases numbered 20, after V lost 4 bases and J lost 11 bases. Germline V CDR1 and CDR2: SGHRS, YFSETQ. This chain's CDR3 is CASSVAGREGPPLEYF. As DNA, the CDR3 is TGCGCCAGCAGCGTGGCCGGACGGGAGGGTCCTCCATTAGAGTACTTC.

The rearrangement links TRBV7-3 to TRBJ2-7, with a possible D match to TRBD1 (5 bases). Germline V gene lookup returns CDR1 SGHTA and CDR2 FQGTGA. There are 16 residues in the CDR3. V shed 3 bases and J shed 3 bases, with 18 bases lying between them. CDR3 loop: CASSFPPPGNGYEQYF. The CDR3 DNA is TGTGCCAGCAGCTTCCCCCCACCAGGGAATGGCTACGAGCAGTACTTC.

The rearrangement links TRBV5-5 to TRBJ2-5; 12 nucleotides line up with TRBD2. The CDR3 is 16 residues long. Trimming removed 0 bases from V and 3 bases from J; junction bases left unmatched: 3. Germline V gene data show CDR1 as SGHKS and CDR2 as YYEKEE (reference sequence). The CDR3 region is CASSLDRLAGEETQYF. For the CDR3, the DNA is TGTGCCAGCAGCTTGGATAGACTAGCGGGAGAAGAGACCCAGTACTTC.

The gene calls are TRBV12-5 and TRBJ2-1; D remains unclear. The V and J ends lost 4 bases and 2 bases respectively, with 3 bases between them. Germline V gene lookup returns CDR1 LGHNT and CDR2 FRNRAP. The CDR3 contains 12 residues. The CDR3 loop reads CASGSAYNEQFF. The CDR3 DNA sequence: TGTGCTAGTGGTTCAGCCTACAATGAGCAGTTCTTC.

This clone appeared once. V usage is TRBV19 and J usage is TRBJ1-3; 7 nucleotides line up with TRBD1. The germline CDR1 and CDR2 sequences are LNHDA and SQIVND (reference sequence). CDR3 size: 15 residues. Trimming cost V 3 bases and J 4 bases; bases outside gene matches: 6. In DNA form, the CDR3 reads TGTGCCAGTAGTATGGACAGGCAAGGAGGAAACACCATATATTTT. It yields the protein CASSMDRQGGNTIYF.

The gene calls are TRBV4-1 and TRBJ2-7, with a tentative D call TRBD1 (5 bases). CDR1 and CDR2 from the germline V gene are MGHRA and YSYEKL. There are 14 residues in the CDR3. With 1 base removed from V and 4 bases from J, the gap between germline ends came to 11 bases. The CDR3 loop reads CASSQVGRAYEQYF. The CDR3, as DNA: TGCGCCAGCAGCCAAGTAGGCAGGGCGTACGAGCAGTACTTC.

V is TRBV7-9 and J is TRBJ1-2; D unclear. Deletions cut 5 bases from V and 4 bases from J, with 14 bases between. This CDR3 is built from 14 residues. CDR1 SEHNR and CDR2 FQNEAQ come from the germline V gene (reference sequence). CDR3 region: CASSPMSRLYGYTF. The CDR3 coding sequence is TGTGCCAGCAGCCCTATGAGCAGACTCTATGGCTACACCTTC.

To note about this clone: Additional DNA sequences in this sample encode the identical CDR3. The chain links TRBV28 to TRBJ1-2, with a tentative D call TRBD1 (5 bases). The V end lost 2 bases, the J end lost 4 bases, and 5 bases lay between the germline ends. The CDR3 loop spans 12 amino acids. From germline, CDR1 is MDHEN and CDR2 SYDVKM. The CDR3 here is CASSLRGYGYTF. CDR3 DNA sequence: TGTGCCAGCAGTTTAAGGGGCTATGGCTACACCTTC.

The chain combines TRBV5-1 with TRBJ2-2, with 9 bases lining up with TRBD2. The CDR3 covers 18 residues. V lost 2 bases to trimming and J lost 4 bases; unmatched junction nucleotides: 12. The germline V gene has CDR1 SGHRS and CDR2 YFSETQ. The chain's CDR3 is CASSFLTSGNIRTGELFF. The CDR3 bases are TGCGCCAGCAGCTTCTTGACTAGCGGCAATATACGCACCGGGGAGCTGTTTTTT.

This clone was observed a single time. The chain uses TRBV2 and TRBJ2-2; 8 positions match TRBD2. V dropped 11 bases and J dropped 11; count of bases not matched to a gene: 13. CDR3 length: 13 residues. The germline gives CDR1 SNHLY, CDR2 FYNNEI. CDR3 region: CALSGGGLAELFF. For the CDR3, the DNA is TGTGCCCTATCCGGGGGGGGCCTAGCAGAGCTGTTTTTT.

V gene TRBV7-2 combines with J gene TRBJ1-5; D call uncertain. Germline CDR1 reads SGHTA; CDR2 reads FQGNSA. The CDR3 runs to 14 residues. V was cut by 4 bases and J by 5 bases, with 12 bases left in between. In DNA form, the CDR3 reads TGTGCCAGCAGCTCTCGGACTATCGATCAGCCCCAGCATTTT. This gives the protein CASSSRTIDQPQHF.

J is TRBJ2-7 and V is TRBV27; 7 bases are shared with TRBD1. V gave up 0 bases and J gave up 4 bases; unmatched junction bases: 12. The CDR3 has 17 residues. Germline V gives CDR1 MNHEY, CDR2 SMNVEV (reference sequence). CDR3 DNA: TGTGCCAGCAGTTTATCTTTGTCGCGGACAGGCCGGTACGAGCAGTACTTC. It encodes CASSLSLSRTGRYEQYF.

The gene calls are TRBV9 and TRBJ2-3, with a possible D match to TRBD2 (5 bases). This CDR3 contains 16 residues. V was trimmed by 0 bases and J by 0 bases, leaving 11 bases between them. Per the germline V gene, CDR1 is SGDLS and CDR2 is YYNGEE. CDR3 in DNA: TGTGCCAGCAGCGTAGCTGGGAGTGTTAGCACAGATACGCAGTATTTT. It specifies CASSVAGSVSTDTQYF.

The chain links TRBV3-1 (or the pseudogene TRBV3-2) to TRBJ1-3, with D uncertain. The ends were cut back, 2 bases at V and 0 bases at J, with 8 bases in the middle. This CDR3 has 15 amino acids. The germline V gene encodes CDR1 LGHDT and CDR2 YNNKEL (reference sequence). CDR3 DNA: TGTGCCAGCAGCCAACGAGGCTACTCTGGAAACACCATATATTTT. It encodes CASSQRGYSGNTIYF.

The rearrangement joins TRBV6-5 to TRBJ2-5; TRBD1 is a possible D gene (6 bases). The CDR3 is 14 residues long. Germline V lookup: CDR1 MNHEY, CDR2 SVGAGI. V gave up 6 bases and J gave up 1 base, with 12 bases separating them. The chain's CDR3 is CASSLTGFQETQYF. The CDR3 DNA sequence: TGTGCCAGCAGCTTAACAGGGTTCCAAGAGACCCAGTACTTC.

J is TRBJ2-7 and V is TRBV5-4; TRBD2 matches 13 bases. Trimming took 0 bases from V and 3 from J; bases not matched to a gene: 3. Germline lookup yields CDR1 SGHNT and CDR2 YYREEE (reference sequence). The CDR3 loop spans 16 amino acids. Here the CDR3 reads CASSLGTSGSGYEQYF. The CDR3 DNA is TGTGCCAGCAGCTTGGGGACTAGCGGGAGCGGCTACGAGCAGTACTTC.

This sequence joins TRBV6-1 and TRBJ1-1; 7 nucleotides match TRBD1. Trimming cost V 2 bases and J 0 bases; bases outside gene matches: 6. The length of the CDR3 is 16 residues. CDR1 and CDR2 from the germline V gene are MNHNS and SASEGT. CDR3 DNA sequence: TGTGCCAGCAGTGAACAGAGGGGGCGGATGAACACTGAAGCTTTCTTT. Its protein is CASSEQRGRMNTEAFF.

This clone has a single count. The gene calls are TRBV11-2 and TRBJ2-2; D remains ambiguous. Trimming cost V 2 bases and J 7 bases, with 8 bases left between them. Germline-derived CDR1 and CDR2 are SGHAT and FQNNGV. CDR3 length equals 13 residues. The CDR3 DNA reads as TGTGCCAGCAGCTTAAATTCGTACGGGGAGCTGTTTTTT. Translated, it gives CASSLNSYGELFF.

This chain joins TRBV7-9 and TRBJ2-1; 7 bases fit TRBD2. Germline V gene lookup returns CDR1 SEHNR and CDR2 FQNEAQ (reference sequence). J was trimmed by 2 bases and V by 4 bases; bases with no gene match: 8. The CDR3 covers 16 residues. The CDR3 sequence is CASSSLSGRAYNEQFF. The DNA of the CDR3 is TGTGCCAGCAGCTCACTCTCAGGGAGGGCCTACAATGAGCAGTTCTTC.

This clone was recorded a few times. The J gene is TRBJ2-7, the V gene TRBV27; D is unclear. Germline V gene sequence: CDR1 MNHEY, CDR2 SMNVEV (reference sequence). CDR3 length equals 12 residues. V lost 2 bases, J lost 6 bases, and 8 bases lay in between. The CDR3 loop reads CASSLTFGEQYF. CDR3 in DNA: TGTGCCAGCAGTTTAACGTTCGGCGAGCAGTACTTC.

This sequence joins TRBV6-6 and TRBJ2-7, with D possibly TRBD2 on 6 matching bases. Germline V CDR1 and CDR2: MNHNY, SVGAGI (reference sequence). Trimming removed 0 bases from V and 2 bases from J, with 11 bases in between. The length of the CDR3 is 15 residues. The chain's CDR3 is CASSYSPRGAYEQYF. The CDR3 DNA follows: TGTGCCAGCAGTTACTCCCCGCGGGGAGCCTACGAGCAGTACTTC.